This TCR beta chain was captured by sequencing in a study of blood T cell repertoires in COVID-19 (dated by TCRdb to the early 2020s). With regard to the full study: The collaborator samples originated in the United States, Italy and Spain and spanned the acute and convalescent phases of COVID-19. Sample metadata almost always included a de-identified subject ID, COVID-19 status, age in years and sex. Subjects who had been exposed to COVID-19, were actively infected with it, or had recovered from it provided the deeply sampled blood TCRbeta repertoires that made up the dataset. The prospective study material was composed of cDNA or gDNA derived from T cells, B-cell-depleted T cells, or PBMCs. The samples were drawn from two sources: the first 160 participants of the ongoing ImmuneRACE study, and approximately 1,300 subjects contributed by 6 global collaborators. A freely available public database, intended as a resource for researchers studying the immune response to SARS-CoV-2, is where the repertoires were released. Where HLA class I and class II types were available, the types were taken from metadata supplied by the sample provider, not from assay-based typing. The study at large found these results: The amount of clinical and demographic metadata varied by source and participant and was provided uncurated.

In the germline V gene, CDR1 corresponds to MDHEN and CDR2 to SYDVKM. From its cysteine to its phenylalanine, the CDR3 spans 12 amino acids. The read is trimmed to its CDR3 DNA, 36 bases read in frame from base 1. V is cut by 6 bases and J by 5 bases, and the space between the germline ends is 8 bases. On this clone itself: The antigen this receptor binds is unknown. Per-base quality was not reported, and no clone a single base away is much larger than it.

The immunoSEQ Assay, a bias-controlled multiplex PCR, was used to amplify TCRbeta CDR3 regions from genomic DNA. Concerning the study's data processing: Within the assay, amplification of reference gene primers was used to estimate how many nucleated cells each sample contained. Sequence reads were collapsed and filtered to measure the absolute abundance of every unique TCRbeta CDR3 rearrangement. For each sample, productive Simpson clonality was calculated as the square root of Simpson's diversity index over productive rearrangements. TCRdb took over this immuneACCESS table, retaining in-frame rearrangements with V and J assigned. Such tables are incomplete; in checked studies, under half of the missing clones stem from an unresolved V gene, and the remainder is unexplained. V, J and clone size are those of that table, while D and trimming were read from the DNA. The sample records some 150,000 clones, roughly four fifths of which are singletons. Clones ranked in the top ten supply about 1.4% of the sample.

The collaborating institutions used their own protocols to collect whole blood in K2EDTA tubes. For TCRbeta analysis, collaborator samples were shipped as frozen whole blood, as isolated PBMCs, or as DNA extracted from either sample type. The rearrangement joined TRBV28 to TRBJ1-3; tentative D gene TRBD1, with 6 bases matching. The sequence came from a human donor in a cohort sampled during active COVID-19. Sequenced sample: peripheral blood. The CDR3 is CASRTGRNTIYF. The nucleotide sequence reads TGTGCCAGCAGGACAGGCCGAAACACCATATATTTT.